The 20 T cell receptor beta chains reported below all come from one sample, sequenced in a study of T cell repertoires in cytomegalovirus infection. TCRdb fed the reads into MiXCR, producing one record per CDR3 protein. The sample carries about 180,000 distinct CDR3 sequences, roughly 14% recorded once. Material: PBMCs. These receptors were taken from a human donor in good health (CMV status not recorded). Some clones in this sample may be carry-over from other donors' samples.

The chain combines TRBV28 with TRBJ1-5; a possible D gene is TRBD1 (5 bases). V lost 7 bases and J 0 bases, leaving 10 bases between the germline ends. This CDR3 contains 14 residues. Germline CDR1 reads MDHEN; CDR2 reads SYDVKM. The DNA for the CDR3 is TGTGCCAGCAACCTCGGGGGTAGCAATCAGCCCCAGCATTTT. As protein: CASNLGGSNQPQHF.

There are a few counts of this clonotype. The rearrangement uses TRBV28 and TRBJ1-1; D not resolved. Germline-derived CDR1 and CDR2 are MDHEN and SYDVKM. The CDR3 spans 12 residues. V was clipped by 5 bases and J by 10 bases, with 14 bases between them. CDR3 coding DNA: TGTGCCAGCAGTCCCAGCGGGTTGAGAGCTTTCTTT. Translating it yields CASSPSGLRAFF.

In this sample, this clonotype turned up many times. The rearrangement uses TRBV7-8 and TRBJ1-4; unclear D gene. CDR1 SGHVS and CDR2 FQNEAQ come from the germline V gene. Between the trimmed V and J ends, which lost 6 bases and 8 bases, there was a span of 13 bases. The CDR3 runs 13 residues. CDR3 amino acids: CASREGREEKLFF. CDR3 sequence (DNA): TGTGCCAGCAGGGAGGGCCGGGAAGAAAAACTGTTTTTT.

A few counts support this clonotype. Written as DNA, the CDR3 is TGTGCCAGCACCTCAATGGGGGGGGCGGTTGAAGCTTTCTTT. This gives the protein CASTSMGGAVEAFF. The chain is built from TRBV7-4 and TRBJ1-1, with a tentative D call TRBD1 (6 bases). The CDR3 is 14 residues long. The V gene lost 7 bases and the J gene lost 7 bases, with 19 bases spanning the gap. From germline, CDR1 is SGHVT and CDR2 SQSDAQ.

This clonotype was observed a few times. The DNA for the CDR3 is TGTGCCAGCAGCTTAGCCGGCAAGCGGGAGGGCCCCGGGGAGCTGTTTTTT. The encoded protein is CASSLAGKREGPGELFF. The chain recombines TRBV11-2 with TRBJ2-2; 10 nucleotides align to TRBD2. Germline trimming cut 1 base from V and 6 bases from J; bases unmatched to any gene: 8. CDR1 SGHAT and CDR2 FQNNGV come from the germline V gene. The CDR3 runs 17 residues.

This clonotype was picked up a small number of times. The rearrangement uses TRBV14 and TRBJ2-3, with TRBD1 matching over 7 bases. The junction had 3 bases not matched to a gene; V was cut back by 4 bases and J by 2 bases. Germline CDR1 and CDR2: SGHDN and FVKESK. This CDR3 has 14 amino acids. CDR3: CASSPDRATDTQYF. The CDR3 coding sequence is TGTGCCAGCAGCCCTGACAGGGCCACAGATACGCAGTATTTT.

This clonotype was counted many times. The chain joins TRBV29-1 to TRBJ2-7; D unresolved. Germline-derived CDR1 and CDR2 are SQVTM and ANQGSEA. CDR3 length: 13 amino acids. Deletions cut 4 bases from V and 0 bases from J, with 10 bases between. The chain's CDR3 is CSVVQPSSYEQYF. Here the CDR3 DNA reads TGCAGCGTTGTACAGCCGAGCTCCTACGAGCAGTACTTC.

This clonotype has a count of ten or more. This chain joins TRBV7-9 and TRBJ2-3; 8 bases are a match to TRBD2. V lost 3 bases, J lost 5 bases, and 4 bases stayed unmatched. CDR1 is SEHNR and CDR2 is FQNEAQ in the germline V gene (reference sequence). There are 14 residues in the CDR3. The CDR3 nucleotides read TGTGCCAGCAGCTTCAGCGGGAGAGGAGATACGCAGTATTTT. Translating gives CASSFSGRGDTQYF.

The rearrangement joins TRBV7-9 to TRBJ1-3, with a weak D call TRBD1 (5 bases). The CDR3 runs 16 residues. The ends were cut back, 5 bases at V and 0 bases at J, with 14 bases in the middle. CDR1 and CDR2 (germline): SEHNR, FQNEAQ (reference sequence). The CDR3 DNA reads as TGTGCCAGCAGCCAGCCCAGGGCTCTCTCTGGAAACACCATATATTTT. It specifies CASSQPRALSGNTIYF.

This clonotype came up many times. The chain employs TRBV7-6 and TRBJ2-2, with D possibly TRBD2 on 5 matching bases. This CDR3 spans 17 amino acids. CDR1 is SGHVS and CDR2 is FNYEAQ in the germline V gene. V was clipped by 0 bases and J by 0 bases, with 11 bases between them. This chain's CDR3 is CASSLAVKGANTGELFF. DNA for the CDR3: TGTGCCAGCAGCTTAGCGGTGAAGGGAGCGAACACCGGGGAGCTGTTTTTT.

This clonotype showed up many times. This sequence joins TRBV11-1 and TRBJ1-1; D is unclear. The V gene's germline CDR1 is SGHAT and CDR2 FQDESV (reference sequence). Between the trimmed V and J ends, which lost 2 bases and 5 bases, there was a span of 9 bases. The CDR3 extends over 13 amino acids. The CDR3 nucleotides are TGTGCCAGCAGCTTAATAAGGTGGACTGAAGCTTTCTTT. Translating gives CASSLIRWTEAFF.

V gene TRBV28 combines with J gene TRBJ2-7; perhaps TRBD2 as D (6 bases). The CDR3 loop spans 14 amino acids. The V and J ends lost 2 bases and 6 bases respectively, with 14 bases between them. Germline values: CDR1 MDHEN, CDR2 SYDVKM. CDR3 nucleotides: TGTGCCAGCAGTTTAACCGACCTGCGGGGCGAGCAGTACTTC. This encodes CASSLTDLRGEQYF.

This chain joins TRBV20-1 and TRBJ1-1, with 7 bases identical to TRBD1. V was pared by 0 bases and J by 3 bases, with 10 bases of the junction left unmatched. The CDR3 is 16 amino acids. Germline V lookup: CDR1 DFQATT, CDR2 SNEGSKA (reference sequence). The CDR3 protein is CSARDKQGPRYTEAFF. The CDR3 DNA is TGCAGTGCTAGAGATAAACAGGGGCCCCGCTACACTGAAGCTTTCTTT.

Only one count was recorded for this clonotype. The rearrangement joins TRBV7-9 to TRBJ2-7; 10 bases map to TRBD2. Germline-derived CDR1 and CDR2 are SEHNR and FQNEAQ (reference sequence). The CDR3 totals 15 residues. J was trimmed by 3 bases and V by 4 bases; bases with no gene match: 6. The DNA for the CDR3 is TGTGCCAGCAGCTCCCGACTAGCGGGCTACTACGAGCAGTACTTC. The encoded protein is CASSSRLAGYYEQYF. Drawing the rest from reference TRBV7-9 and TRBJ2-7, the complete variable domain is DTGVSQNPRHKITKRGQNVTFRCDPISEHNRLYWYRQTLGQGPEFLTYFQNEAQLEKSRLLSDRFSAERPKGSFSTLEIQRTEQGDSAMYLCASSSRLAGYYEQYFGPGTRLTVT.

This clonotype showed up many times. The chain combines TRBV28 with TRBJ2-7; the D gene is possibly TRBD2 (5 bases). The CDR3 runs to 14 residues. Germline CDR1 is MDHEN and CDR2 is SYDVKM. Trimming cost V 2 bases and J 4 bases, with 12 bases left between them. The CDR3 sequence is CASSLGASQYEQYF. CDR3 coding DNA: TGTGCCAGCAGTTTAGGTGCTAGCCAGTACGAGCAGTACTTC. Full variable domain (outside the CDR3, taken from reference TRBV28 and TRBJ2-7): DVKVTQSSRYLVKRTGEKVFLECVQDMDHENMFWYRQDPGLGLRLIYFSYDVKMKEKGDIPEGYSVSREKKERFSLILESASTNQTSMYLCASSLGASQYEQYFGPGTRLTVT.

The chain couples TRBV29-1 to TRBJ2-5; 8 bases are a match to TRBD2. CDR1 and CDR2 from the germline V gene are SQVTM and ANQGSEA. V dropped 0 bases and J dropped 1; count of bases not matched to a gene: 4. This CDR3 has 15 residues. The CDR3 DNA is TGCAGCGTTGAAGAGTTCGGGACTAGCCAAGAGACCCAGTACTTC. Translating it yields CSVEEFGTSQETQYF.

This clonotype was observed at least ten times. V usage is TRBV7-2 and J usage is TRBJ2-5; 7 nucleotides line up with TRBD2. The CDR3 extends over 18 amino acids. V trimming: 5 bases; J trimming: 2 bases; junction bases outside the gene matches: 17. Germline V gives CDR1 SGHTA, CDR2 FQGNSA. In DNA form, the CDR3 reads TGTGCCAGCAGCGCCAAGGTGCGGGGGAATACCTTACAAGAGACCCAGTACTTC. This gives the protein CASSAKVRGNTLQETQYF.

At least ten counts were recorded for this clonotype. This chain connects TRBV27 to TRBJ1-2; D remains ambiguous. Trimming cost V 3 bases and J 3 bases, with 14 bases left between them. Germline values: CDR1 MNHEY, CDR2 SMNVEV (reference sequence). This CDR3 contains 15 residues. The CDR3 DNA follows: TGTGCCAGCAGTTTTGGCCCCCGGGGAGACTATGGCTACACCTTC. Its translation: CASSFGPRGDYGYTF.

The genes are TRBV7-3 and TRBJ1-1, with D hard to call. The germline gives CDR1 SGHTA, CDR2 FQGTGA. V was clipped by 8 bases and J by 6 bases, with 16 bases between them. There are 13 residues in the CDR3. In nucleotides, the CDR3 is TGTGCCAGCGCCGAGGGCAGTCGTTCTGAAGCTTTCTTT. Protein product: CASAEGSRSEAFF.

A few counts support this clonotype. The genes are TRBV6-2 or TRBV6-3 and TRBJ1-1; D is undetermined. CDR1 and CDR2 from the germline V gene are MNHEY and SVGEGT. V was cut by 10 bases and J by 1 base, with 7 bases left in between. The CDR3 consists of 11 residues. The CDR3: CATAQNTEAFF. The CDR3 region has the DNA TGTGCCACCGCTCAGAACACTGAAGCTTTCTTT.